The rows below give T cell receptor beta chains drawn from one sample of a study of T cell repertoires in cytomegalovirus infection. TCRdb reanalysed the reads using MiXCR and keeps one entry per CDR3 protein. The sample has around 260,000 distinct CDR3 sequences; over 20% are singletons. Input material: PBMCs. The receptor set was obtained from a human donor in good health (CMV status not recorded). Some clones in this sample may be carry-over from other donors' samples. CDR3s include the opening cysteine and the closing phenylalanine or tryptophan. Size is stated for part of the rows, as once, few or many counts, or as a class when the clone is expanded.

size	V	J	CDR3
few	TRBV12-3/TRBV12-4	TRBJ2-1	CASSLLTPGGHNEQFF
many	TRBV7-9	TRBJ1-1	CASSSPGQGNTEAFF
few	TRBV14	TRBJ2-2	CASSHKGASPAGELFF
-	TRBV5-4	TRBJ2-7	CASSLRGPSYEQYF
-	TRBV11-2	TRBJ2-2	CASSRAGAGTGELFF
many	TRBV11-2	TRBJ2-5	CASSHQGGQETQYF
-	TRBV7-9	TRBJ1-1	CASSLRQGPDTEAFF
few	TRBV18	TRBJ1-1	CASSPPTGAANTEAFF
many	TRBV7-2	TRBJ1-5	CASSLEGMSHQPQHF
once	TRBV11-2	TRBJ1-1	CASTPPSSPNTEAFF
few	TRBV7-2	TRBJ1-5	CASSQDGINQPQHF
-	TRBV29-1	TRBJ2-3	CSFRGGKGADTQYF
once	TRBV7-2	TRBJ2-5	CASSLARPQSQETQYF
few	TRBV15	TRBJ2-1	CATSRDRMAGAYNEQFF
few	TRBV11-2	TRBJ1-6	CASTSKPGTPLHF
-	TRBV7-2	TRBJ2-7	CASSSRFQKTYYEQYF
-	TRBV6-2/TRBV6-3	TRBJ1-1	CASSYSYRDTEAFF
few	TRBV6-5	TRBJ2-1	CASSYSPRAGGEQFF
many	TRBV19	TRBJ2-3	CASSSRRGTDTQYF
-	TRBV15	TRBJ1-3	CATSRDPVRVTGNTIYF
few	TRBV28	TRBJ2-2	CASRVLTGELFF
-	TRBV7-9	TRBJ1-1	CASSYPSAGNTEAFF
many	TRBV28	TRBJ1-5	CASTRGGASNQPQHF
-	TRBV4-1	TRBJ2-6	CASSQVPLVSGANVLTF
few	TRBV18	TRBJ1-6	CASSSLQGPPLHF
-	TRBV5-1	TRBJ1-2	CASSFQGIGGYTF
many	TRBV7-2	TRBJ2-1	CASSLDASPPLAGPYNEQFF
-	TRBV5-4	TRBJ2-7	CASSLGGMQYF
once	TRBV9	TRBJ2-3	CASSVGPAASTDTQYF
-	TRBV15	TRBJ2-3	CATSRDSLF
-	TRBV28	TRBJ2-7	CASSLFRGQVPYEQYF
-	TRBV20-1	TRBJ1-6	CSARDSRGLRGSPLHF
many	TRBV7-3	TRBJ2-3	CASSSRPGGTDTQYF
few	TRBV28	TRBJ2-7	CASRPPGTGFYEQYF
many	TRBV12-3/TRBV12-4	TRBJ2-2	CASSPQGPGYPGELFF
-	TRBV19	TRBJ1-4	CASPEKLFF
few	TRBV15	TRBJ2-7	CATSSVYEQYF
-	TRBV15	TRBJ2-1	CATSRGGGVVNEQFF
-	TRBV29-1	TRBJ2-3	CSVDHQGTDTQYF
few	TRBV6-2/TRBV6-3	TRBJ2-7	CASSYPDSYEQYF
-	TRBV30	TRBJ2-1	CAWDNHSEQFF
-	TRBV20-1	TRBJ1-2	CSARELGQFNYGYTF
-	TRBV6-1	TRBJ1-1	CASSYNSGQAIEAFF
many	TRBV7-9	TRBJ1-4	CASSLPRERREKLFF
-	TRBV5-1	TRBJ2-3	CASSSAGSSTDTQYF
-	TRBV6-5	TRBJ2-3	CASSYTSTDTQYF
-	TRBV30	TRBJ1-2	CAWSVMRVGYTF
many	TRBV7-2	TRBJ1-3	CASSGPGNTIYF
-	TRBV7-2	TRBJ2-7	CASSSTSKGSYEQYF
-	TRBV6-8	TRBJ2-3	CASTITGGITDTQYF
many	TRBV28	TRBJ1-4	CASSLTMTFSSTNEKLFF
-	TRBV4-1	TRBJ1-6	CASSQPGTANSPLHF
many	TRBV7-2	TRBJ1-5	CASSLGTGDNSNQPQHF
-	TRBV7-2	TRBJ2-1	CASSPGWGRGSYNEQFF
few	TRBV2	TRBJ2-7	CASSEMAQTSYEQYF
-	TRBV29-1	TRBJ2-2	CSVSGGYGGELFF
few	TRBV7-3	TRBJ1-3	CASSAGQTSGNTIYF
few	TRBV2	TRBJ1-4	CASSDSSTNEKLFF
-	TRBV25-1	TRBJ2-2	CASTSTKGREKAGELFF